The 23 T cell receptor beta chains below come from one sample, sequenced in a study of CD8+ T cells in alopecia areata. cDNA reverse transcribed from extracted RNA served as the sequencing template. Some clones are missing from TCRdb's copy, which holds only in-frame ones; the method was immunoSEQ multiplex PCR. The sample has about 140,000 clones, approximately 86% seen once. Treatment: oral pan-JAK inhibitor, 5-10 mg twice daily. The sample consisted of CD8+ T cells sorted from blood, taken at week 4, from a patient treated with tofacitinib. These receptor sequences come from a human donor with alopecia areata.

This rearrangement joins TRBV7-6 to TRBJ2-3; D ambiguous. Germline lookup yields CDR1 SGHVS and CDR2 FNYEAQ. The V gene lost 1 base and the J gene lost 1 base, with 15 bases spanning the gap. The CDR3 spans 17 residues. The CDR3 spells CASSLDGRVAGTDTQYF. The CDR3 bases are TGTGCCAGCAGCTTAGATGGTCGAGTTGCAGGCACAGATACGCAGTATTTT.

The rearrangement uses TRBV11-2 and TRBJ2-3; 12 bases match TRBD2. The CDR3 is 19 residues long. The trim removed 5 bases at V and 4 bases at J, leaving 16 bases unmatched. Germline values: CDR1 SGHAT, CDR2 FQNNGV. The CDR3 loop reads CASSPQPPTSGSLADTQYF. The CDR3 nucleotides are TGTGCCAGCAGCCCCCAGCCCCCGACTAGCGGGAGCCTGGCAGATACGCAGTATTTT.

The V call is TRBV19, the J call TRBJ1-1; D gene unclear. CDR3 length: 14 amino acids. With 2 bases removed from V and 0 bases from J, the gap between germline ends came to 7 bases. From germline, CDR1 is LNHDA and CDR2 SQIVND (reference sequence). CDR3 coding DNA: TGTGCCAGTAGTATAACTATCATGAACACTGAAGCTTTCTTT. Encoded protein: CASSITIMNTEAFF.

The V and J genes are TRBV5-6 and TRBJ1-2; the D is unclear. Trimming removed 4 bases at V and 8 bases at J, with 12 bases between. The CDR3 spans 12 residues. The germline V gene encodes CDR1 SGHDT and CDR2 YYEEEE. CDR3 DNA: TGTGCCAGCAGCCCCGGAGGGTCCGGCTACACCTTC. Encoded protein: CASSPGGSGYTF. Filled out from reference TRBV5-6 and TRBJ1-2, the complete variable domain reads DAGVTQSPTHLIKTRGQQVTLRCSPKSGHDTVSWYQQALGQGPQFIFQYYEEEERQRGNFPDRFSGHQFPNYSSELNVNALLLGDSALYLCASSPGGSGYTFGSGTRLTVV.

As to this clone: The junction differs from germline at one of its ends, possibly a read error. Other DNA sequences in this specimen translate into the identical CDR3. J is TRBJ2-5 and V is TRBV12-5; D is ambiguous. The germline V gene encodes CDR1 LGHNT and CDR2 FRNRAP. There are 11 residues in the CDR3. The CDR3 loop reads CASGLGETQYF. CDR3 bases: TGTGCTAGTGGATTGGGGGAGACCCAGTACTTC.

The V gene is TRBV18, the J gene TRBJ1-2; D is uncertain. The CDR3 is made up of 13 amino acids. From germline, CDR1 is KGHSH and CDR2 LQKENI. Trimming took off 0 bases at V and 8 bases at J, with 10 bases between the two ends. The DNA of the CDR3 is TGTGCCAGCTCACCACCTTTTTGGGAGGGCTACACCTTC. This translates into CASSPPFWEGYTF.

This clone was recorded only once. This chain's CDR3 is CSGSGVVDEQFF. CDR3 nucleotides: TGCAGCGGATCAGGGGTTGTTGATGAGCAGTTCTTC. The chain employs TRBV29-1 and TRBJ2-1; D perhaps matches TRBD1 (6 bases). The V gene lost 7 bases and the J gene lost 8 bases, with 15 bases spanning the gap. The CDR3 has 12 amino acids. In germline, CDR1 is SQVTM, CDR2 ANQGSEA.

This rearrangement joins TRBV5-1 to TRBJ2-7; D call uncertain. Germline V gene lookup returns CDR1 SGHRS and CDR2 YFSETQ. CDR3 length: 14 residues. Trimming took 0 bases from V and 1 from J, leaving 8 bases between them. Here the CDR3 reads CASSLAIESYEQYF. For the CDR3, the DNA is TGCGCCAGCAGCTTGGCCATCGAATCCTACGAGCAGTACTTC.

This clone appeared a few times. The chain couples TRBV28 to TRBJ2-2; possibly TRBD2 for D (6 bases). With 6 bases removed from V and 3 bases from J, the gap between germline ends came to 14 bases. CDR1 is MDHEN and CDR2 is SYDVKM in the germline V gene. The CDR3 length is 15 residues. CDR3 coding DNA: TGTGCCAGCAGCAACTCGGGGGTTGACACCGGGGAGCTGTTTTTT. Translation gives CASSNSGVDTGELFF.

The chain is built from TRBV7-9 and TRBJ1-2, with D possibly being TRBD1 (5 bases). The CDR3 covers 16 residues. Germline V gene lookup returns CDR1 SEHNR and CDR2 FQNEAQ (reference sequence). V was pared by 1 base and J by 3 bases, with 15 bases between. CDR3 sequence: CASSLGWDAGHYGYTF. Here the CDR3 DNA reads TGTGCCAGCAGCTTAGGATGGGACGCGGGGCACTATGGCTACACCTTC.

This chain connects TRBV27 to TRBJ2-7; 8 bases align to TRBD2. This CDR3 is built from 16 residues. The V gene's germline CDR1 is MNHEY and CDR2 SMNVEV (reference sequence). J gave up 5 bases and V 3 bases, and 12 bases lay outside the gene matches. The CDR3 DNA reads TGTGCCAGCAGTTTGGGTCTAGGCGGGAGGATGAACGAGCAGTACTTC. It encodes CASSLGLGGRMNEQYF.

This chain joins TRBV29-1 and TRBJ1-2; possibly TRBD1 for D (6 bases). Germline assignment: CDR1 SQVTM and CDR2 ANQGSEA. The V end was cut by 6 bases, the J end by 7 bases, with 12 bases between. The CDR3 consists of 11 residues. CDR3 loop: CSVPDSSGYTF. The CDR3 coding sequence is TGCAGCGTACCGGACAGTTCTGGCTACACCTTC.

This clone was found once. This chain joins TRBV5-1 and TRBJ2-1; possibly TRBD1 or TRBD2 for D (6 bases each). Germline-derived CDR1 and CDR2 are SGHRS and YFSETQ. CDR3 length: 15 amino acids. Trimming left V 6 bases short and J 0 bases short, with 13 bases between. The CDR3 here is CASTTGAVSYNEQFF. CDR3 coding DNA: TGCGCCAGCACCACGGGGGCTGTCTCCTACAATGAGCAGTTCTTC.

The J gene is TRBJ2-1, the V gene TRBV30, with TRBD1 as a possible D gene (6 bases). Trimming cost V 2 bases and J 7 bases, with 9 bases left between them. This CDR3 has 12 residues. Germline assignment: CDR1 GTSNPN and CDR2 SVGIG (reference sequence). The CDR3 spells CAWSIGGNEQFF. In DNA, the CDR3 is TGTGCCTGGAGTATAGGGGGTAATGAGCAGTTCTTC.

This clone is deemed medium-sized. At the DNA level, this CDR3 is encoded by other sequences in the same sample as well. V is TRBV19 and J is TRBJ2-1, with D uncertain. V lost 3 bases, J lost 3 bases, and 9 bases lay in between. The germline gives CDR1 LNHDA, CDR2 SQIVND (reference sequence). This CDR3 has 14 residues. The CDR3 region has the DNA TGTGCCAGTAGTATGGGCGGAGACTACAATGAGCAGTTCTTC. Translated: CASSMGGDYNEQFF.

Here the CDR3 reads CSVEDREGTAYTGELFF. The DNA of the CDR3 is TGCAGCGTTGAAGATCGGGAGGGAACAGCCTACACCGGGGAGCTGTTTTTT. The chain combines TRBV29-1 with TRBJ2-2; the match to TRBD2 covers 8 bases. In germline, CDR1 is SQVTM, CDR2 ANQGSEA. The CDR3 length is 17 residues. The trim removed 0 bases at V and 3 bases at J, leaving 9 bases unmatched.

The V and J genes are TRBV30 and TRBJ2-7, with 7 bases lining up with TRBD2. The CDR3 contains 14 residues. Trimming removed 1 base from V and 3 bases from J; junction bases left unmatched: 6. In germline, CDR1 is GTSNPN, CDR2 SVGIG (reference sequence). The DNA of the CDR3 is TGTGCCTGGAGTGCGACTAGCAGCCTCTACGAGCAGTACTTC. Its translation is CAWSATSSLYEQYF.

This clone has a handful of counts. This chain links TRBV14 with TRBJ2-1; D call uncertain. There are 12 residues in the CDR3. CDR1 and CDR2 (germline): SGHDN, FVKESK. V was cut by 3 bases and J by 6 bases, with 6 bases left in between. The CDR3 nucleotides read TGTGCCAGCAGCCAGGTGCCCAATGAGCAGTTCTTC. Protein: CASSQVPNEQFF.

This chain uses TRBV9 with TRBJ2-1; TRBD2 might be the D (5 bases). Germline V gene sequence: CDR1 SGDLS, CDR2 YYNGEE. CDR3 length equals 17 residues. The germline V and J ends were trimmed by 4 bases and 1 base, with 18 bases remaining between them. The CDR3 sequence is CASSHRLGVGSYNEQFF. The CDR3 nucleotides are TGTGCCAGCAGCCATCGACTGGGAGTCGGATCCTACAATGAGCAGTTCTTC.

The CDR3 region is CASSLGEGPGEQYF. The CDR3 coding sequence is TGCGCCAGCAGCTTGGGGGAGGGGCCCGGCGAGCAGTACTTC. The gene calls are TRBV5-1 and TRBJ2-7, with TRBD2 identical over 7 bases. The V gene end was trimmed by 0 bases and the J gene end by 6 bases; junction bases not matched to a gene: 6. CDR1 SGHRS and CDR2 YFSETQ come from the germline V gene. The CDR3 extends over 14 amino acids.

This sequence joins TRBV6-5 and TRBJ2-7; 7 bases agree with TRBD1. Germline V gene data show CDR1 as MNHEY and CDR2 as SVGAGI. CDR3 length equals 13 residues. Trimming cost V 4 bases and J 7 bases; bases outside gene matches: 7. The CDR3 region is CASSWGRGWEQYF. In nucleotides, the CDR3 is TGTGCCAGCAGTTGGGGCAGGGGGTGGGAGCAGTACTTC.

The chain links TRBV7-8 to TRBJ2-2; D is unresolved. Germline CDR1 SGHVS, CDR2 FQNEAQ. V lost 5 bases and J 2 bases, leaving 6 bases between the germline ends. The CDR3 extends over 13 amino acids. CDR3 in DNA: TGTGCCAGCAGCCCGACAAACACCGGGGAGCTGTTTTTT. Its protein is CASSPTNTGELFF.

The CDR3 is CASSFRGQGNYGYTF. The CDR3 nucleotides read TGTGCCAGCAGCTTCCGAGGACAGGGAAACTATGGCTACACCTTC. The chain joins TRBV5-4 to TRBJ1-2; TRBD1 agrees at 8 bases. The CDR3 runs to 15 residues. Looked up from germline, CDR1 is SGHNT and CDR2 is YYREEE (reference sequence). J was trimmed by 2 bases and V by 2 bases; bases with no gene match: 5.